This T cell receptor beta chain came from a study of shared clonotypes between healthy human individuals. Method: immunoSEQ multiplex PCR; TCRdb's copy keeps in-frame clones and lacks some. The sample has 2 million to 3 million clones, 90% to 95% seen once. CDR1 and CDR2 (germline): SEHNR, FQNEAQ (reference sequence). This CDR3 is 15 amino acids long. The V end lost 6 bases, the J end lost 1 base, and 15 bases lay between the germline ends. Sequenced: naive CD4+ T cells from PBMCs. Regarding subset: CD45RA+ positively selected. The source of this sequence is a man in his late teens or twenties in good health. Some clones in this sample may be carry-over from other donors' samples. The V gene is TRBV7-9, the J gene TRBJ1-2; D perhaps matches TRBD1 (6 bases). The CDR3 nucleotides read TGTGCCAGCAGTACTACCGGACAGAGTAACTATGGCTACACCTTC. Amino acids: CASSTTGQSNYGYTF.